This is a list of T cell receptor beta chains from one sample in a study of cytomegalovirus exposure and HLA in healthy donors. Profiled with immunoSEQ multiplex PCR; TCRdb holds only in-frame clones, not every one. The table shows 85,000 to 100,000 clones, with about three quarters occurring only once. Sequences were obtained from PBMCs. The receptor source for this set is a human donor in good health. Each CDR3 is given with its conserved first and last residue. Clone sizes are given selectively: once, few, many, or a class where the clone is expanded.

j_gene: TRBJ2-1
v_gene: TRBV15
len: 14
abundance: -
CDR3aa: CATSRDLGQPTQFF

j_gene: TRBJ2-7
v_gene: TRBV9
len: 17
abundance: few
CDR3aa: CASSTSSGGAYSYEQYF

j_gene: TRBJ2-7
v_gene: TRBV9
len: 15
abundance: -
CDR3aa: CASSVDGGLYAQQYF

j_gene: TRBJ2-2
v_gene: TRBV18
len: 17
abundance: -
CDR3aa: CASSLDSGAANTGELFF

j_gene: TRBJ1-2
v_gene: TRBV9
len: 12
abundance: -
CDR3aa: CASSVVEGGYTF

j_gene: TRBJ2-7
v_gene: TRBV7-2
len: 14
abundance: -
CDR3aa: CASSFAPLAYEQYF

j_gene: TRBJ2-3
v_gene: TRBV5-1
len: 14
abundance: -
CDR3aa: CASSLSGLPDTQYF

j_gene: TRBJ1-1
v_gene: TRBV28
len: 16
abundance: -
CDR3aa: CASSLISSGSGSEAFF

j_gene: TRBJ2-3
v_gene: TRBV11-2
len: 15
abundance: -
CDR3aa: CASSSDRRSGDTQYF

j_gene: TRBJ1-6
v_gene: TRBV11-1
len: 16
abundance: -
CDR3aa: CASSATQGRLNSPLHF

j_gene: TRBJ2-7
v_gene: TRBV9
len: 15
abundance: -
CDR3aa: CASSVDSGTLTEQYF

j_gene: TRBJ2-2
v_gene: TRBV7-8
len: 16
abundance: -
CDR3aa: CASSLVRGTNTGELFF

j_gene: TRBJ2-7
v_gene: TRBV15
len: 14
abundance: -
CDR3aa: CATSREPGGYEQYF

j_gene: TRBJ1-5
v_gene: TRBV30
len: 13
abundance: -
CDR3aa: CAWSVLVNQPQHF

j_gene: -
v_gene: TRBV5-1
len: 14
abundance: -
CDR3aa: CASSLLAGVREQYF

j_gene: TRBJ2-1
v_gene: TRBV30
len: 14
abundance: once
CDR3aa: CAWRLAGSKMGQFF

j_gene: TRBJ2-3
v_gene: TRBV9
len: 15
abundance: few
CDR3aa: CASSVASGVADTQYF

j_gene: TRBJ1-1
v_gene: TRBV19
len: 15
abundance: -
CDR3aa: CASSIDGGEGTEAFF

j_gene: TRBJ1-1
v_gene: TRBV5-1
len: 12
abundance: few
CDR3aa: CASSLEGTEAFF

j_gene: TRBJ2-3
v_gene: TRBV30
len: 15
abundance: -
CDR3aa: CAWSVSARSTDTQYF

j_gene: TRBJ1-2
v_gene: TRBV6-5
len: 14
abundance: -
CDR3aa: CATALYRVTHGYTF

j_gene: TRBJ2-7
v_gene: TRBV6-7
len: 15
abundance: -
CDR3aa: CASSYSLEIPYEQYF

j_gene: TRBJ2-7
v_gene: TRBV19
len: 13
abundance: -
CDR3aa: CASSWGDGYEQYF

j_gene: TRBJ2-3
v_gene: TRBV6-5
len: 14
abundance: -
CDR3aa: CASSPRGGADTQYF

j_gene: TRBJ1-1
v_gene: TRBV28
len: 12
abundance: -
CDR3aa: CASTPLEGASFF

j_gene: TRBJ2-2
v_gene: TRBV11-2
len: 15
abundance: -
CDR3aa: CASSLLGGNTGELFF

j_gene: TRBJ2-5
v_gene: TRBV6-1
len: 15
abundance: -
CDR3aa: CASSPTGTPMSEQYF

j_gene: TRBJ1-4
v_gene: TRBV4-3
len: 18
abundance: few
CDR3aa: CASSQAVHRGRSNEKLFF

j_gene: TRBJ1-1
v_gene: TRBV14
len: 17
abundance: -
CDR3aa: CASRSSGGGLKVTEAFF

j_gene: TRBJ2-4
v_gene: TRBV19
len: 13
abundance: -
CDR3aa: CACREGVLNIQYF

j_gene: TRBJ2-2
v_gene: TRBV6-5
len: 16
abundance: -
CDR3aa: CASSYVGQGPTGELFF

j_gene: TRBJ2-3
v_gene: TRBV10-1
len: 14
abundance: few
CDR3aa: CASADRDGTDTQYF

j_gene: TRBJ2-5
v_gene: TRBV5-4
len: 15
abundance: -
CDR3aa: CASSLEGQGQETQYF

j_gene: TRBJ1-4
v_gene: TRBV10-3
len: 15
abundance: few
CDR3aa: CAISEFDRGGEKLFF

j_gene: TRBJ2-2
v_gene: TRBV2
len: 14
abundance: -
CDR3aa: CASGRDRATGELFF

j_gene: TRBJ2-6
v_gene: TRBV7-3
len: 21
abundance: -
CDR3aa: CASSRAGERGAFKSGANVLTF

j_gene: TRBJ2-3
v_gene: TRBV27
len: 15
abundance: -
CDR3aa: CASSLSRSTTDTQYF

j_gene: TRBJ1-1
v_gene: TRBV12-5
len: 11
abundance: few
CDR3aa: CASESNTEAFF

j_gene: TRBJ2-7
v_gene: TRBV9
len: 15
abundance: -
CDR3aa: CASSAGQMSLYEQYF

j_gene: TRBJ2-7
v_gene: TRBV7-2
len: 13
abundance: -
CDR3aa: CASSSASGYEQYF

j_gene: TRBJ1-4
v_gene: TRBV5-6
len: 14
abundance: few
CDR3aa: CASSLQGLGEKLFF

j_gene: TRBJ2-7
v_gene: TRBV7-6
len: 14
abundance: -
CDR3aa: CASSPSGSSYEQYF

j_gene: TRBJ2-1
v_gene: TRBV20-1
len: 11
abundance: few
CDR3aa: CSARGHNEQFF

j_gene: TRBJ2-1
v_gene: TRBV29-1
len: 10
abundance: once
CDR3aa: CGTQDNEQFF

j_gene: TRBJ1-2
v_gene: TRBV10-3
len: 13
abundance: -
CDR3aa: CASMERGPDGYTF

j_gene: TRBJ1-2
v_gene: TRBV6-1
len: 15
abundance: -
CDR3aa: CASRPWTGEDYGYTF

j_gene: TRBJ1-2
v_gene: TRBV19
len: 14
abundance: few
CDR3aa: CASSPGTGAGGYTF

j_gene: TRBJ2-7
v_gene: TRBV30
len: 14
abundance: -
CDR3aa: CAWMGGGTGYEQYF

j_gene: TRBJ1-2
v_gene: TRBV6-1
len: 15
abundance: many
CDR3aa: CASSEAGDRGDGYTF

j_gene: TRBJ1-5
v_gene: TRBV21-1
len: 14
abundance: -
CDR3aa: CASSWTGGNQPQHF